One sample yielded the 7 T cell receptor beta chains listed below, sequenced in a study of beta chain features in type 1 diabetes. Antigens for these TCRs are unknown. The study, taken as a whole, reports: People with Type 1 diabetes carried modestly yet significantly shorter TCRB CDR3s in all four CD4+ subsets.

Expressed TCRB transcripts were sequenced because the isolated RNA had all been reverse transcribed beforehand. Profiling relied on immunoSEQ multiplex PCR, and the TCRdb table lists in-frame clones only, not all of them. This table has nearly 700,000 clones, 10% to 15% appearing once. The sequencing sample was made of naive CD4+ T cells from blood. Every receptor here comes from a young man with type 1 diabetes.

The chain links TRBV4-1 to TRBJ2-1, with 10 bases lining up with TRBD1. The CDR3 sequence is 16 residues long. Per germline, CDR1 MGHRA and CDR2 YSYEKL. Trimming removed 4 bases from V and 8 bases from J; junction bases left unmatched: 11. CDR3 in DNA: TGCGCCAGCAGCCGCCCGGGACAGGGGTTCCTGGATGAGCAGTTCTTC. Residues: CASSRPGQGFLDEQFF.

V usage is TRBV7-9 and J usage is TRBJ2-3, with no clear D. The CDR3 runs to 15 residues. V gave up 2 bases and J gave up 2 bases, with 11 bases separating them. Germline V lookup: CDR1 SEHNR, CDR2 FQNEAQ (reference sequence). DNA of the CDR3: TGTGCCAGCAGCTTAAGTAGTCTAATCACAGATACGCAGTATTTT. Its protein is CASSLSSLITDTQYF.

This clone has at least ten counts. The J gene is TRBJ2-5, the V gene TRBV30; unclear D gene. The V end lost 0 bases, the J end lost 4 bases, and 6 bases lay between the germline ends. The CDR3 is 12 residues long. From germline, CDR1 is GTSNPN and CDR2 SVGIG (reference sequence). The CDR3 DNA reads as TGTGCCTGGAGTGTGTCAGCAGAGACCCAGTACTTC. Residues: CAWSVSAETQYF.

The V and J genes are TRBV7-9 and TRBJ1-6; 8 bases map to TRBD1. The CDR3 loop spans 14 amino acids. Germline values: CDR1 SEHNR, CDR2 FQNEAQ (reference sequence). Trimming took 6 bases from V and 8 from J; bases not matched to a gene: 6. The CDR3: CASRDGTGHSPLHF. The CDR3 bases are TGTGCCAGCAGGGACGGGACAGGCCATTCACCCCTCCACTTT.

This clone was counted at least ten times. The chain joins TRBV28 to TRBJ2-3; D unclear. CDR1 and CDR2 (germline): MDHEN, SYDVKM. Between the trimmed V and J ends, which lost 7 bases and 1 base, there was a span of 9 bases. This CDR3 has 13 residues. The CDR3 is CASTLLGTDTQYF. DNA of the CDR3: TGTGCCAGCACCCTGTTGGGCACAGATACGCAGTATTTT.

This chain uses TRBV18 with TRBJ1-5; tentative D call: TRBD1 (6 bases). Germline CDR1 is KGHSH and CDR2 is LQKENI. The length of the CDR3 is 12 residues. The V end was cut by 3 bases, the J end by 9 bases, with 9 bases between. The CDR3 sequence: CASSPGGLPQHF. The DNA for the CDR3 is TGTGCCAGCTCACCGGGGGGCCTGCCCCAGCATTTT.

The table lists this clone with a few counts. CDR3 residues: CASSLGGAKNIQYF. The CDR3 DNA is TGTGCCAGCAGTTTAGGTGGGGCCAAAAACATTCAGTACTTC. The chain carries TRBV6-5 and TRBJ2-4; D not certain. The CDR3 is made up of 14 amino acids. Per germline, CDR1 MNHEY and CDR2 SVGAGI. V was shortened by 4 bases and J by 1 base, with 8 bases between the two germline ends.